This T cell receptor beta chain was obtained from a study of T cell responses to AZD1222 COVID-19 vaccine. CDR1 and CDR2 from the germline V gene are SGDLS and YYNGEE. Trimming took 4 bases from V and 5 from J; bases not matched to a gene: 6. The CDR3 loop spans 15 amino acids. Method: immunoSEQ multiplex PCR; TCRdb's copy keeps in-frame clones and lacks some. This sample carries 180,000 or so clones, around 90% of them seen once, and the ten largest clones take approximately 1.8%. As regards this clone: The target antigen is unknown.

Findings and caveats of the study: It was only 6 or 7 AZD1222 recipients who were seropositive at baseline.

The gene calls are TRBV9 and TRBJ1-4, with 9 positions matching TRBD1. Sequencing was performed on peripheral blood, taken on day 0 of AZD1222 vaccination. This sequence originates from an adult in good health. Here the CDR3 DNA reads TGTGCCAGCAGCACCACCGGGACAGGGAATGAAAAACTGTTTTTT. This translates into CASSTTGTGNEKLFF.